This entry lists 21 T cell receptor beta chains sequenced from one sample in a study of neurological immune-mediated disorders. MiXCR, applied by TCRdb to the 5' RACE reads, yields one record per CDR3 protein. This table has 95,000 to 110,000 distinct CDR3 sequences, 9.5% to 14% appearing once. Time point noted: longitudinal time-point 3. Sequenced: PBMCs. The receptor source for this set is a female donor with HTLV-1-associated myelopathy (HAM/TSP).

This clonotype was picked up many times. The chain is built from TRBV5-1 and TRBJ1-1; possible D gene TRBD1, 6 bases. The germline V and J ends were trimmed by 0 bases and 3 bases, with 9 bases remaining between them. Germline loops: CDR1 SGHRS, CDR2 YFSETQ. The CDR3 is 14 amino acids. CDR3 protein: CASSLGGPDTEAFF. For the CDR3, the DNA is TGCGCCAGCAGCTTGGGGGGGCCGGACACTGAAGCTTTCTTT.

The chain uses TRBV20-1 and TRBJ2-7; unclear D gene. This CDR3 is 13 amino acids long. The germline V and J ends were trimmed by 1 base and 0 bases, with 7 bases remaining between them. From germline, CDR1 is DFQATT and CDR2 SNEGSKA (reference sequence). CDR3 loop: CSARGESSYEQYF. The DNA of the CDR3 is TGCAGTGCTAGAGGAGAGAGCTCCTACGAGCAGTACTTC.

This clonotype was detected ten times or more. The V and J genes are TRBV28 and TRBJ2-7; D possibly corresponds to TRBD2 (5 bases). Germline loops: CDR1 MDHEN, CDR2 SYDVKM. The CDR3 runs 11 residues. V lost 7 bases and J lost 2, with 6 bases in between. The CDR3 nucleotides read TGTGCCAGCACGAGGGCCTACGAGCAGTACTTC. It codes for CASTRAYEQYF.

This clonotype has a count of ten or more. This sequence joins TRBV20-1 and TRBJ2-7, with TRBD2 matching 12 bases. CDR1 and CDR2 from the germline V gene are DFQATT and SNEGSKA (reference sequence). The CDR3 spans 14 residues. V was pared by 4 bases and J by 2 bases, with 3 bases of the junction left unmatched. CDR3 region: CSATSGGATYEQYF. For the CDR3, the DNA is TGCAGTGCTACTAGCGGGGGGGCCACCTACGAGCAGTACTTC.

In this sample, this clonotype turned up many times. This chain uses TRBV11-2 with TRBJ1-3, with unresolved D. Trimming pared 1 base from V and 0 bases from J, leaving 7 bases between. Per the germline V gene, CDR1 is SGHAT and CDR2 is FQNNGV. CDR3 size: 15 residues. CDR3 coding DNA: TGTGCCAGCAGCTTAGTCCCTGTCTCTGGAAACACCATATATTTT. Its protein product is CASSLVPVSGNTIYF.

This clonotype was detected ten times or more. The chain employs TRBV7-8 and TRBJ1-2; TRBD1 might be the D (5 bases). Trimming took off 5 bases at V and 7 bases at J, with 14 bases between the two ends. The CDR3 totals 13 residues. Germline CDR1 and CDR2: SGHVS and FQNEAQ. This CDR3 is CASSPSTDSGYTF. CDR3 nucleotide sequence: TGTGCCAGCAGCCCGTCGACAGACTCTGGCTACACCTTC.

The chain employs TRBV5-1 and TRBJ1-1, with TRBD1 matching over 7 bases. The CDR3 has 13 amino acids. Per the germline V gene, CDR1 is SGHRS and CDR2 is YFSETQ. V lost 3 bases to trimming and J lost 11 bases; unmatched junction nucleotides: 10. For the CDR3, the DNA is TGCGCCAGCAGCTCTCAACTCGGGACAGACGCTTTCTTT. This gives the protein CASSSQLGTDAFF. The variable domain in full, completed from reference TRBV5-1 and TRBJ1-1, reads KAGVTQTPRYLIKTRGQQVTLSCSPISGHRSVSWYQQTPGQGLQFLFEYFSETQRNKGNFPGRFSGRQFSNSRSEMNVSTLELGDSALYLCASSSQLGTDAFFGQGTRLTVV.

At least ten counts were recorded for this clonotype. The J gene is TRBJ2-1, the V gene TRBV7-9; D is ambiguous. Trimming took 2 bases from V and 6 from J, leaving 5 bases between them. This CDR3 spans 12 amino acids. The germline CDR1 and CDR2 sequences are SEHNR and FQNEAQ (reference sequence). The CDR3 loop is CASSLITNEQFF. DNA of the CDR3: TGTGCCAGCAGCTTAATTACCAATGAGCAGTTCTTC. The full variable domain, with the rest looked up from reference TRBV7-9 and TRBJ2-1, is DTGVSQNPRHKITKRGQNVTFRCDPISEHNRLYWYRQTLGQGPEFLTYFQNEAQLEKSRLLSDRFSAERPKGSFSTLEIQRTEQGDSAMYLCASSLITNEQFFGPGTRLTVL.

This clonotype was observed many times. The J gene is TRBJ2-7, the V gene TRBV10-3; a possible D gene is TRBD2 (6 bases). The germline CDR1 and CDR2 sequences are ENHRY and SYGVKD. The CDR3 has 16 residues. Trimming took off 0 bases at V and 4 bases at J, with 16 bases between the two ends. The CDR3 nucleotides are TGTGCCATCAGTGAGTCATCTTCGGGGGTCCGGTACGAGCAGTACTTC. Protein product: CAISESSSGVRYEQYF.

The genes are TRBV28 and TRBJ1-4; D gene uncertain. Germline V lookup: CDR1 MDHEN, CDR2 SYDVKM. The length of the CDR3 is 15 residues. V lost 5 bases, J lost 3 bases, and 13 bases lay in between. The CDR3 here is CASSPSGGPNEKLFF. The CDR3 region has the DNA TGTGCCAGCAGTCCCTCGGGAGGCCCTAATGAAAAACTGTTTTTT.

This clonotype was recorded at least ten times. The chain is built from TRBV7-2 and TRBJ1-5; 7 bases are shared with TRBD1. Germline V gene data show CDR1 as SGHTA and CDR2 as FQGNSA. V shed 5 bases and J 3 bases; nucleotides not matched to a gene: 10. The CDR3 is 16 amino acids. CDR3: CASSPPQGGNNQPQHF. The CDR3 DNA is TGTGCCAGCAGCCCTCCCCAGGGGGGAAACAATCAGCCCCAGCATTTT.

V usage is TRBV3-1 and J usage is TRBJ2-1; D is unresolved. Trimming left V 0 bases short and J 7 bases short, with 10 bases between. The CDR3 covers 14 residues. The V gene's germline CDR1 is LGHDT and CDR2 YNNKEL (reference sequence). CDR3 bases: TGTGCCAGCAGCCAAGATCCAGCAGGAAATGAGCAGTTCTTC. This encodes CASSQDPAGNEQFF.

The chain carries TRBV9 and TRBJ2-7; D is possibly TRBD1 or TRBD2 (5 bases each). V lost 3 bases, J lost 2 bases, and 15 bases lay in between. Germline CDR1 and CDR2: SGDLS and YYNGEE. The CDR3 is 15 residues long. The CDR3 is CASSAPGTAAYEQYF. In nucleotides, the CDR3 is TGTGCCAGCAGCGCGCCAGGGACGGCCGCCTACGAGCAGTACTTC.

This clonotype was detected many times. This sequence joins TRBV6-5 and TRBJ2-5, with no clear D. With 2 bases removed from V and 5 bases from J, the gap between germline ends came to 12 bases. The CDR3 covers 14 residues. Germline V gene data show CDR1 as MNHEY and CDR2 as SVGAGI. As DNA, the CDR3 is TGTGCCAGCAGTTACGGAGCCGGGTCCGAGACCCAGTACTTC. This sequence encodes CASSYGAGSETQYF.

The V gene is TRBV9, the J gene TRBJ2-7; maybe TRBD2 (5 bases). CDR1 and CDR2 from the germline V gene are SGDLS and YYNGEE. The CDR3 spans 15 residues. Trimming removed 0 bases at V and 3 bases at J, with 13 bases between. CDR3 protein: CASSVAIAEGYEQYF. DNA of the CDR3: TGTGCCAGCAGCGTAGCTATAGCAGAGGGCTACGAGCAGTACTTC.

With respect to this clonotype: A much larger clone differs by one base, so this may be a read error. This chain links TRBV5-1 with TRBJ2-7; D is possibly TRBD1 (5 bases). Between the trimmed V and J ends, which lost 2 bases and 3 bases, there was a span of 9 bases. The CDR3 is 13 amino acids. Germline CDR1 and CDR2: SGHRS and YFSETQ. The CDR3 is CASSLGRDYEQYF. CDR3 nucleotide sequence: TGCGCCAGCAGCTTAGGCAGGGACTACGAGCAGTACTTC.

This clonotype has at least ten counts. The rearrangement uses TRBV5-1 and TRBJ2-3; 7 positions agree with TRBD1. The V gene's germline CDR1 is SGHRS and CDR2 YFSETQ. Trimming cost V 6 bases and J 0 bases; bases outside gene matches: 4. The CDR3 consists of 14 residues. Here the CDR3 reads CASTLGGSTDTQYF. CDR3 in DNA: TGCGCCAGCACCCTAGGGGGCAGCACAGATACGCAGTATTTT.

This clonotype was found many times. The chain carries TRBV7-9 and TRBJ1-5; 8 nucleotides line up with TRBD1. The V segment lost 1 base and the J segment 1 base; nucleotides outside the gene matches: 3. CDR3 length equals 16 residues. Germline CDR1 and CDR2: SEHNR and FQNEAQ (reference sequence). CDR3: CASSLGTGGSNQPQHF. CDR3 DNA sequence: TGTGCCAGCAGCTTAGGTACAGGGGGGAGCAATCAGCCCCAGCATTTT.

This clonotype was recorded at least ten times. The chain recombines TRBV6-5 with TRBJ2-7; D is unresolved. Germline lookup yields CDR1 MNHEY and CDR2 SVGAGI. Trimming left V 2 bases short and J 6 bases short, with 11 bases between. The CDR3 contains 13 residues. CDR3 sequence reads: CASSYIGWGEQYF. CDR3 nucleotide sequence: TGTGCCAGCAGTTACATAGGGTGGGGCGAGCAGTACTTC.

This clonotype was seen repeatedly, ten times or more. V gene TRBV15 combines with J gene TRBJ1-2; the D gene is possibly TRBD1 (6 bases). Germline loops: CDR1 LNHNV, CDR2 YYDKDF (reference sequence). Trimming pared 5 bases from V and 4 bases from J, leaving 14 bases between. The length of the CDR3 is 14 residues. The CDR3 loop reads CATSVQGKGYGYTF. As DNA, the CDR3 is TGTGCCACCAGCGTACAGGGTAAGGGCTATGGCTACACCTTC.

This clonotype was found many times. The chain couples TRBV9 to TRBJ1-2; D gene ambiguous. The CDR3 runs to 15 residues. Germline V gene lookup returns CDR1 SGDLS and CDR2 YYNGEE. V lost 0 bases, J lost 2 bases, and 11 bases lay in between. For the CDR3, the DNA is TGTGCCAGCAGCGTAGAGGCCGCAGGAAACTATGGCTACACCTTC. Protein: CASSVEAAGNYGYTF.